This T cell receptor beta chain was sequenced during a study of blood T cell repertoires in COVID-19. CDR1 is SQVTM, CDR2 ANQGSEA, per germline. The V gene lost 6 bases and the J gene lost 6 bases, with 10 bases spanning the gap. CDR3 size: 11 residues. Per the study methods: It was from reference gene primer amplification that nucleated cell counts were estimated. Profiling relied on immunoSEQ multiplex PCR, and the TCRdb table lists in-frame clones only, not all of them. V, J and clone size are those of that table, while D and trimming were read from the DNA. This table holds fewer than 200,000 clones, 88% found once.

The sample taken for sequencing was peripheral blood. The receptor's source is a man in his sixties with acute or convalescent COVID-19. The V call is TRBV29-1, the J call TRBJ2-3, with D perhaps TRBD1 (5 bases). The CDR3 coding sequence is TGCAGCGTCAACAGGCGGGATACGCAGTATTTT. This codes for CSVNRRDTQYF.